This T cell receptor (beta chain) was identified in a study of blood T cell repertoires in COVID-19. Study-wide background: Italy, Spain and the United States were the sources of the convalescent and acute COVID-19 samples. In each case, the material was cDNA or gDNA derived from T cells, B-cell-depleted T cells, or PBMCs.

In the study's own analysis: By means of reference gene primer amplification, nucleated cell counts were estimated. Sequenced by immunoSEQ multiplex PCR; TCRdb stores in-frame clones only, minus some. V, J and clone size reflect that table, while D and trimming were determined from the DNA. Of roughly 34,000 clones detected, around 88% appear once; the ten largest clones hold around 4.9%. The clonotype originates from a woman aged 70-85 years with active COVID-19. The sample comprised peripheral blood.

The CDR3 loop is CASSQTGQEGEKLFF. The CDR3 nucleotides read TGCGCCAGCAGCCAAACAGGCCAGGAGGGCGAAAAACTGTTTTTT. The rearrangement uses TRBV4-1 and TRBJ1-4; weak D call: TRBD1 (5 bases). Trimming pared 2 bases from V and 8 bases from J, leaving 15 bases between. Per the germline V gene, CDR1 is MGHRA and CDR2 is YSYEKL. The length of the CDR3 is 15 residues.